Listed below are T cell receptor beta chains from one sample, sequenced in a study of shared clonotypes between healthy human individuals. Some clones are missing from TCRdb's copy, which holds only in-frame ones; the method was immunoSEQ multiplex PCR. The data show 100,000 or so clones, 68% seen once. The sequencing input was memory CD8+ T cells sorted from blood. All receptors derive from a woman in her twenties or thirties in good health. CDR3s include the opening cysteine and the closing phenylalanine or tryptophan. D genes are given only for firm matches. Only part of the rows carry a size: once, few, many, or a class if the clone is expanded.

CDR3 protein	CDR3 DNA	V gene	J gene	D gene	clone size
CASRVDSASEQYF	TGTGCCAGCAGGGTGGACAGCGCTTCCGAGCAGTACTTC	TRBV5-4	TRBJ2-7	NA	NA
CSVDGLAGGYEQYF	TGCAGCGTTGATGGACTAGCGGGAGGCTACGAGCAGTACTTC	TRBV29-1	TRBJ2-7	TRBD2	NA
CASSEGAGASTYPQFF	TGTGCCAGCAGTGAGGGGGCCGGGGCTAGCACGTACCCCCAGTTCTTC	TRBV6-1	TRBJ2-1	NA	few
CARPERGSNQPQHF	TGTGCCAGACCTGAACGTGGAAGCAATCAGCCCCAGCATTTT	TRBV6-4	TRBJ1-5	NA	NA
CAWSGTSGSGWTQYF	TGTGCCTGGAGTGGCACCAGCGGGAGCGGGTGGACCCAGTACTTC	TRBV30	TRBJ2-5	TRBD2	NA
CASKQSSIEGPSDTQYF	TGCGCCAGTAAACAGTCTTCGATCGAGGGACCATCAGATACGCAGTATTTT	TRBV10-2	TRBJ2-3	NA	NA
CASFEGQGAFTEAFF	TGTGCCAGCTTTGAGGGACAGGGGGCCTTCACCGAAGCTTTCTTT	TRBV7-9	TRBJ1-1	TRBD1	once
CSVVASGRYEQYF	TGCAGCGTTGTAGCGAGCGGGAGATACGAGCAGTACTTC	TRBV29-1	TRBJ2-7	TRBD2	NA
CASSKPGTGLISSYEQYF	TGTGCCAGCAGCAAACCCGGGACAGGGCTTATCTCTAGCTACGAGCAGTACTTC	TRBV7-4	TRBJ2-7	TRBD1	NA
CASSEGQGNQPQHF	TGTGCCAGCAGTGAGGGACAGGGAAATCAGCCCCAGCATTTT	TRBV2	TRBJ1-5	TRBD1	once
CASSAGLGLIYEQYF	TGCGCCAGCAGCGCGGGACTAGGATTGATTTACGAGCAGTACTTC	TRBV5-1	TRBJ2-7	TRBD2	NA
CASSFRLAGDSSSYEQYF	TGTGCCAGCAGTTTCAGGCTAGCGGGAGATTCAAGCTCCTACGAGCAGTACTTC	TRBV28	TRBJ2-7	TRBD2	NA
CAWSLAAGYNEKLFF	TGTGCCTGGAGTTTAGCAGCGGGGTATAATGAAAAACTGTTTTTT	TRBV30	TRBJ1-4	NA	NA
CSVGGQRNTEAFF	TGCAGCGTGGGTGGACAGCGGAACACTGAAGCTTTCTTT	TRBV29-1	TRBJ1-1	NA	NA
CASSPQGAGSQPQHF	TGTGCCAGCAGCCCCCAGGGGGCAGGGAGTCAGCCCCAGCATTTT	TRBV7-9	TRBJ1-5	TRBD1	NA
CASSFSGTYNEQFF	TGTGCCAGCAGTTTCAGTGGAACCTACAATGAGCAGTTCTTC	TRBV28	TRBJ2-1	NA	few
CASSGLIGKEKLFF	TGTGCCAGCAGTGGTCTTATCGGGAAGGAAAAACTGTTTTTT	TRBV28	TRBJ1-4	NA	many
CASSQGRGKGVQPQHF	TGCGCCAGCAGCCAAGGCAGAGGGAAGGGGGTTCAGCCCCAGCATTTT	TRBV4-1	TRBJ1-5	NA	NA
CASSFYTVTRGDEKLFF	TGTGCCAGCAGTTTCTATACCGTAACCAGGGGTGATGAAAAACTGTTTTTT	TRBV28	TRBJ1-4	NA	NA
CALGGHYEQYF	TGTGCCTTAGGGGGCCACTACGAGCAGTACTTC	TRBV19	TRBJ2-7	TRBD1	NA
CSVSRMNTEAFF	TGCAGCGTTAGCCGGATGAACACTGAAGCTTTCTTT	TRBV29-1	TRBJ1-1	NA	NA
CASSLPIAGTRYEQYF	TGTGCCAGCAGCTTACCCATAGCGGGCACCCGCTACGAGCAGTACTTC	TRBV28	TRBJ2-7	TRBD2	NA
CASSLDRAGNTIYF	TGTGCCAGCAGCTTGGACAGGGCTGGAAACACCATATATTTT	TRBV11-2	TRBJ1-3	TRBD1	NA
CASRRGAGVYNEQFF	TGTGCCAGCAGAAGGGGTGCGGGAGTTTACAATGAGCAGTTCTTC	TRBV27	TRBJ2-1	TRBD2	NA
CASSLEGVNTIYF	TGTGCCAGCAGCTTAGAGGGGGTTAACACCATATATTTT	TRBV7-9	TRBJ1-3	NA	once